This is a list of T cell receptor beta chains from one sample in a study of T cell responses to AZD1222 COVID-19 vaccine. Assay: immunoSEQ multiplex PCR; the TCRdb copy retains only in-frame clones and omits some. Of 100,000 to 120,000 clones listed, less than 95% are singletons. Material: peripheral blood, obtained on day 0 of AZD1222 vaccination. Receptors were obtained from an adult in good health. Each CDR3 is given with its conserved first and last residue. D genes are given only for firm matches. Some rows mark clone size as missing; the rest say once, few, many or name a class of expanded clone.

clone_size	v_call	j_call	d_call	cdr3_aa	cdr3_nt
.	TRBV19	TRBJ2-3	TRBD2	CASSIGGGHTDTQYF	TGTGCCAGTAGTATCGGGGGGGGGCATACAGATACGCAGTATTTT
.	TRBV2	TRBJ2-7	.	CATTGGALDEQYF	TGTGCCACCACGGGCGGGGCACTCGACGAGCAGTACTTC
.	TRBV5-8	TRBJ1-2	.	CASSGGLWLSNYGYTF	TGTGCCAGCAGCGGCGGTTTGTGGCTATCTAACTATGGCTACACCTTC
.	TRBV4-1	TRBJ2-1	TRBD2	CASSPGVSGVRNEQFF	TGCGCCAGCAGCCCTGGGGTTAGCGGGGTCCGAAATGAGCAGTTCTTC
.	TRBV5-1	TRBJ1-4	.	CASSIGLGSTNEKLFF	TGCGCCAGCAGTATAGGCCTAGGGTCAACTAATGAAAAACTGTTTTTT
.	TRBV6-5	TRBJ2-3	.	CASSRGGRETDTQYF	TGTGCCAGCTCAAGGGGGGGCCGAGAAACAGATACGCAGTATTTT
once	TRBV12-2	TRBJ2-5	.	CASRCFSGAQETQYF	TGTGCAAGTCGCTGCTTCTCGGGGGCCCAAGAGACCCAGTACTTC
.	TRBV5-1	TRBJ1-2	.	CASSFRGKDYGYTF	TGCGCCAGCAGCTTTAGGGGTAAGGACTATGGCTACACCTTC
once	TRBV3-1/TRBV3-2	TRBJ2-2	.	CASSPSGPTGELFF	TGTGCCAGCAGCCCTTCGGGGCCAACCGGGGAGCTGTTTTTT
.	TRBV29-1	TRBJ1-1	.	CSARGSLNTEAFF	TGCAGCGCCCGGGGGAGCTTGAACACTGAAGCTTTCTTT
.	TRBV28	TRBJ1-3	.	CASSLWRQWNSGNTIYF	TGTGCCAGCAGTTTATGGAGACAGTGGAACTCTGGAAACACCATATATTTT
.	TRBV11-2	TRBJ1-6	TRBD1	CASSFSRTGASSPLHF	TGTGCCAGCAGCTTTTCTCGGACAGGGGCCAGCTCACCCCTCCACTTT
.	TRBV4-1	TRBJ1-3	TRBD1	CASSPRTGGNTIYF	TGCGCCAGCAGCCCCCGAACAGGGGGGAACACCATATATTTT
.	TRBV10-3	TRBJ1-3	.	CAISGQAGNTIYF	TGTGCCATCAGTGGACAAGCTGGAAACACCATATATTTT
.	TRBV4-2	TRBJ1-4	.	CASSQEEGATNEKLFF	TGTGCCAGCAGCCAAGAGGAGGGCGCAACTAATGAAAAACTGTTTTTT
.	TRBV14	TRBJ2-1	.	CASSHRDKLYNEQFF	TGTGCCAGCAGCCACCGGGACAAGCTCTACAATGAGCAGTTCTTC
.	TRBV6-5	TRBJ1-4	.	CASSFTNEKLFF	TGTGCCAGCAGTTTCACTAATGAAAAACTGTTTTTT
.	TRBV29-1	TRBJ2-6	.	CSTTIGGANVLTF	TGCAGCACAACTATAGGTGGGGCCAACGTCCTGACTTTC
.	TRBV29-1	TRBJ2-2	.	CSVEGPTNTGELFF	TGCAGCGTTGAGGGGCCAACGAACACCGGGGAGCTGTTTTTT
once	TRBV18	TRBJ1-2	.	CASSFEAGAARGYGYTF	TGTGCCAGCTCATTCGAGGCAGGGGCCGCCCGTGGCTATGGCTACACCTTC
.	TRBV6-6	TRBJ1-4	TRBD1	CASSWGQGSEKLFF	TGTGCCAGCAGTTGGGGACAGGGGTCTGAAAAACTGTTTTTT
.	TRBV3-1/TRBV3-2	TRBJ2-5	.	CASSLPGAHRETQYF	TGTGCCAGCAGCCTGCCCGGGGCCCATAGGGAGACCCAGTACTTC
once	TRBV4-1	TRBJ2-1	.	CASSHSYNEQFF	TGCGCCAGCAGCCATTCCTACAATGAGCAGTTCTTC
once	TRBV2	TRBJ2-7	.	CASRPNPYEQYF	TGTGCCAGCAGACCCAACCCCTACGAGCAGTACTTC
.	TRBV7-8	TRBJ1-5	.	CASSLVGGGMSNQPQHF	TGTGCCAGCAGCTTAGTAGGAGGAGGTATGAGCAATCAGCCCCAGCATTTT
.	TRBV7-3	TRBJ2-1	.	CASSFAKGNEQFF	TGTGCCAGCAGCTTCGCAAAGGGAAATGAGCAGTTCTTC
few	TRBV5-5	TRBJ2-1	.	CASSEGENEQFF	TGTGCCAGCAGCGAGGGGGAAAATGAGCAGTTCTTC
.	TRBV23-1	TRBJ1-1	TRBD1	CASSPRGKWVTFF	TGCGCCAGCAGTCCCAGGGGGAAGTGGGTAACTTTCTTT
.	TRBV19	TRBJ1-6	TRBD1	CASSIGTGSSPLHF	TGTGCCAGTAGTATCGGGACAGGGTCGTCACCCCTCCACTTT
.	TRBV7-8	TRBJ1-1	.	CASSLEAYTEAFF	TGTGCCAGCAGCTTAGAAGCGTACACTGAAGCTTTCTTT
few	TRBV18	TRBJ1-2	.	CASSEGPSTGYGYTF	TGTGCCAGCTCAGAGGGTCCATCAACGGGCTATGGCTACACCTTC
.	TRBV6-1	TRBJ1-5	.	CASSEGQAAKPQHF	TGTGCCAGCAGTGAAGGACAAGCTGCTAAGCCCCAGCATTTT
.	TRBV5-4	TRBJ2-5	TRBD2	CASRPSGIQETQYF	TGTGCCAGCAGACCTAGCGGGATCCAAGAGACCCAGTACTTC
.	TRBV9	TRBJ1-6	TRBD1	CASSYRDSLNSPLHF	TGTGCCAGCAGCTACCGGGACAGTCTAAATTCACCCCTCCACTTT
.	TRBV23-1	TRBJ2-2	.	CASNPPGLTF	TGCGCCAGCAACCCCCCGGGACTCACTTTT
.	TRBV6-5	TRBJ1-1	TRBD1	CASGINQGGAEAFF	TGTGCCAGCGGAATCAATCAGGGGGGCGCTGAAGCTTTCTTT
.	TRBV7-8	TRBJ1-5	.	CASSDGQNQPQHF	TGTGCCAGCAGCGATGGACAGAATCAGCCCCAGCATTTT
.	TRBV4-2	TRBJ1-3	.	CASSQPRQSSGNTIYF	TGTGCCAGCAGCCAACCTCGCCAGTCCTCTGGAAACACCATATATTTT
.	TRBV5-1	TRBJ1-5	.	CASSWGGHPDQPQHF	TGCGCCAGCAGCTGGGGGGGCCACCCCGACCAGCCCCAGCATTTT
.	TRBV4-1	TRBJ2-7	.	CASSQGNRYEQYF	TGCGCCAGCAGCCAGGGGAATCGGTACGAGCAGTACTTC
.	TRBV4-2	TRBJ1-3	.	CASSQDEGVGGNTIYF	TGTGCCAGCAGCCAAGATGAAGGGGTAGGGGGAAACACCATATATTTT
.	TRBV7-8	TRBJ2-1	.	CASSLVFVGGREDEQFF	TGTGCCAGCAGCTTAGTGTTCGTGGGGGGGCGTGAAGATGAGCAGTTCTTC
.	TRBV27	TRBJ2-3	TRBD2	CASSRGGLDTQYF	TGTGCCAGCTCCCGGGGGGGGCTCGATACGCAGTATTTT
.	TRBV10-2	TRBJ2-7	.	CASREAYEQYF	TGCGCCAGCAGGGAGGCGTACGAGCAGTACTTC
.	TRBV19	TRBJ1-1	TRBD1	CASSSSGGGMTEAFF	TGTGCCAGTAGCTCATCAGGGGGTGGAATGACTGAAGCTTTCTTT
.	TRBV6-4	TRBJ2-1	.	CASSDRIQGIHEQFF	TGTGCCAGCAGTGACCGAATTCAGGGTATCCATGAGCAGTTCTTC
.	TRBV30	TRBJ1-1	.	CAWSKQGNTEAFF	TGTGCCTGGAGTAAGCAGGGCAACACTGAAGCTTTCTTT
.	TRBV28	TRBJ1-5	.	CASRAPGVYQPQHF	TGTGCCAGCAGGGCACCAGGGGTTTATCAGCCCCAGCATTTT
.	TRBV4-1	TRBJ2-1	.	CASSQEYNEQFF	TGCGCCAGCAGCCAAGAATACAATGAGCAGTTCTTC
once	TRBV27	TRBJ2-7	.	CASSLTRTAAYEQYF	TGTGCCAGCAGTCTAACTCGGACGGCCGCCTACGAGCAGTACTTC
.	TRBV27	TRBJ1-1	TRBD1	CASTQRGTANTEAFF	TGTGCCAGCACCCAGCGGGGGACAGCTAACACTGAAGCTTTCTTT
once	TRBV14	TRBJ2-6	TRBD1	CASSQQGAGANVLTF	TGTGCCAGCAGCCAACAGGGGGCTGGGGCCAACGTCCTGACTTTC
.	TRBV19	TRBJ1-2	TRBD1	CASSAGQTDGYTF	TGTGCCAGTAGTGCGGGACAGACCGATGGCTACACCTTC